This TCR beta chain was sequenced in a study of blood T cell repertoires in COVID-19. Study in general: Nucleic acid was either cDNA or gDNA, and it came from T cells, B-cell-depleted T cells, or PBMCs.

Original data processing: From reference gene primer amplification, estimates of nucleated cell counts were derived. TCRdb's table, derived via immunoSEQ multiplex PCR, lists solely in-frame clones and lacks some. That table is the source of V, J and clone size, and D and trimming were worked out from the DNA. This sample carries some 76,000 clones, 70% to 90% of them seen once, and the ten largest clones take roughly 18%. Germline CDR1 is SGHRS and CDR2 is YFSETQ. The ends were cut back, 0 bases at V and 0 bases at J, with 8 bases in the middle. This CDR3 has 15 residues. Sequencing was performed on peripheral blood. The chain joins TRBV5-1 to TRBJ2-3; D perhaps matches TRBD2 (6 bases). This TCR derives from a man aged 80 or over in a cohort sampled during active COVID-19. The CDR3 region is CASSLEEGSTDTQYF. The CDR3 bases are TGCGCCAGCAGCTTGGAGGAGGGAAGCACAGATACGCAGTATTTT.